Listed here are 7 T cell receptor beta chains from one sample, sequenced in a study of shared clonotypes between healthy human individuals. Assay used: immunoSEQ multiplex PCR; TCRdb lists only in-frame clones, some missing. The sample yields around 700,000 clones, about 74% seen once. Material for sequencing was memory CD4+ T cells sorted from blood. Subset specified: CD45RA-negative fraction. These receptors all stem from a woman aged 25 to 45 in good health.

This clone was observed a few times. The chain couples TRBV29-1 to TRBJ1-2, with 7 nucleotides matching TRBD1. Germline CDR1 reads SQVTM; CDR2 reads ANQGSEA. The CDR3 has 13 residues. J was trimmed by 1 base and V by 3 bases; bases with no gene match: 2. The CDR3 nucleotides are TGCAGCGTTGATGGGGACAGTAACTATGGCTACACCTTC. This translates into CSVDGDSNYGYTF.

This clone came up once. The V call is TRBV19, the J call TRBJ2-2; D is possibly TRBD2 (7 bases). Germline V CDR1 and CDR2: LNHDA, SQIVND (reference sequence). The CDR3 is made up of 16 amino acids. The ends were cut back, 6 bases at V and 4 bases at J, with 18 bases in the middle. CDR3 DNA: TGTGCCAGTAGGAAAACAGGGAGGGGTGGCACCGGGGAGCTGTTTTTT. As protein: CASRKTGRGGTGELFF.

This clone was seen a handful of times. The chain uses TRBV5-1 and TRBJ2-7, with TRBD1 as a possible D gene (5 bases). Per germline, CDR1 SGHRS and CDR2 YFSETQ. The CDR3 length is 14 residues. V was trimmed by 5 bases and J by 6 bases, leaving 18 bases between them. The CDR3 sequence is CASRSDVRAGEQYF. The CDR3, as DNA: TGCGCCAGCAGATCAGACGTCAGGGCTGGCGAGCAGTACTTC.

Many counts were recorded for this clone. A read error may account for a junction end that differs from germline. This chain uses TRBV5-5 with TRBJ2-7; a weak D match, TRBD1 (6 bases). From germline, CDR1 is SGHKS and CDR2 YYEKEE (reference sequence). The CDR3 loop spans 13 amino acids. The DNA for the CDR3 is TGTGCCAGCAACTTGTACAGGGCCTACGAGCAGTACTTC. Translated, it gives CASNLYRAYEQYF.

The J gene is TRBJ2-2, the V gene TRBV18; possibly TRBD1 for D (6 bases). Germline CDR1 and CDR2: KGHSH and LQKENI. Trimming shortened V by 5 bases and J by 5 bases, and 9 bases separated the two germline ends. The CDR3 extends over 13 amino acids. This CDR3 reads CASSAGVTGELFF. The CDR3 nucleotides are TGTGCCAGCTCAGCAGGGGTAACCGGGGAGCTGTTTTTT.

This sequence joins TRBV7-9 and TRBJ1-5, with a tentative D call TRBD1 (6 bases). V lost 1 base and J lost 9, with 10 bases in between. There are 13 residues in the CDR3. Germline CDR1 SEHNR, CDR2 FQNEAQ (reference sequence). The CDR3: CASSLVGGPPQHF. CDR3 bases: TGTGCCAGCAGCTTAGTGGGGGGCCCGCCCCAGCATTTT.

CDR3 region: CTSRNYGYTF. CDR3 DNA sequence: TGCACCAGTCGCAACTATGGCTACACCTTC. The chain recombines TRBV20-1 with TRBJ1-2; D unclear. This CDR3 region has 10 residues. The germline V gene has CDR1 DFQATT and CDR2 SNEGSKA (reference sequence).